This record looks at one T cell receptor (beta chain) sequence and its context. Antigen specificity is unknown. Runs used v3.0 of the immunoSEQ assay and were done at survey level. Only in-frame clones appear in the TCRdb table, and some are missing; sequencing was by immunoSEQ multiplex PCR. Of fewer than 20,000 clones in the sample, 80% to 90% were seen once. The germline CDR1 and CDR2 sequences are SGHNT and YENEEA. CDR3 length equals 13 residues. Deletions cut 1 base from V and 6 bases from J, with 10 bases between. This sample was included in a study of long-term antiretroviral therapy in people with HIV. Study-level findings and limits: Upon ART, diversity increased but remained lower than transplant donor controls. When set beside controls, HIV repertoires had CDR3 length ranges that were narrower.

J is TRBJ2-7 and V is TRBV11-3; D gene unclear. Specimen: unsorted PBMCs, collected 0.5 years after starting antiretroviral therapy. The clonotype originates from a woman between 40 and 50 years old with HIV. CDR3: CASSLGYSGEQYF. The CDR3 DNA reads as TGTGCCAGCAGCTTAGGATATTCCGGCGAGCAGTACTTC.